The clone carrying this T cell receptor beta chain has only a few counts. This entry comes from a study of blood T cell repertoires in COVID-19. As for the study in general: Acute and convalescent COVID-19 specimens originated in the United States, Italy and Spain.

Germline V gives CDR1 MRHNA, CDR2 SNTAGT. Unmatched junction bases numbered 2, after V lost 2 bases and J lost 4 bases. CDR3 length: 14 amino acids. TCRdb's table, derived via immunoSEQ multiplex PCR, lists solely in-frame clones and lacks some. The sample includes 87,000 or so clones, around 84% of them seen just once. The chain links TRBV6-4 to TRBJ2-1, with 7 bases that match TRBD2. Source material: peripheral blood. This sequence was found in a woman over 75 in a cohort sampled during active or convalescent COVID-19. This chain's CDR3 is CASSDGEGYNEQFF. Written as DNA, the CDR3 is TGTGCCAGCAGTGACGGGGAGGGGTACAATGAGCAGTTCTTC.